This TCR beta chain comes out of a study of T cell responses to AZD1222 COVID-19 vaccine. General study results and limits: It should be noted that donors were predominantly white British and more often female, and clonal diversity was possibly underestimated.

Germline CDR1 is MDHEN and CDR2 is SYDVKM. V was clipped by 3 bases and J by 7 bases, with 16 bases between them. The CDR3 consists of 15 residues. Libraries were prepared by immunoSEQ multiplex PCR; TCRdb keeps only in-frame clonotypes and omits some of them. The profile covers about 200,000 clones, with about 90% appearing a single time and approximately 7.7% taken by the ten largest. Comments on this clone: Its antigen is not identified.

The sample in question was peripheral blood, obtained on day 0 of AZD1222 vaccination. The rearrangement joins TRBV28 to TRBJ1-5, with a weak D call TRBD1 (6 bases). The TCR was taken from an adult in good health. CDR3 protein: CASSFGTQGVQPQHF. In DNA form, the CDR3 reads TGTGCCAGCAGTTTTGGGACACAGGGAGTCCAGCCCCAGCATTTT.